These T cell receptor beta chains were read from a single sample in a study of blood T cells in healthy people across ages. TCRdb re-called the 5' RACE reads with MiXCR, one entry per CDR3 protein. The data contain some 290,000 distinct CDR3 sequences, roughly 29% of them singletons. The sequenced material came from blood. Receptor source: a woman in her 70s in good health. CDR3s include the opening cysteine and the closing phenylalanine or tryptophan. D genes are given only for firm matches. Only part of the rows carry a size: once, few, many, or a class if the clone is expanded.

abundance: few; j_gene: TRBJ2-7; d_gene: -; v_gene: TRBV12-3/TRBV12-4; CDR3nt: TGTGCCAGCAGCCCCAGCATCTCCGAGCAGTACTTC; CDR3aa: CASSPSISEQYF
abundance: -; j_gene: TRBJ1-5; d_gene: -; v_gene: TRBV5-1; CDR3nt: TGCGCCAGCAGCTTGGGGGTTACGGTCGATCAGCCCCAGCATTTT; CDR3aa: CASSLGVTVDQPQHF
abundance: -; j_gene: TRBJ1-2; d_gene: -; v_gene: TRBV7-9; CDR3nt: TGTGCCAGCAGCTTACAGGGCGGAGGCTACACCTTC; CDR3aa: CASSLQGGGYTF
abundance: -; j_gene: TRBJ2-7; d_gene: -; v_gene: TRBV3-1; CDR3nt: TGTGCCAGCAGCCAAGTCCGGGGACCTTACGAGCAGTACTTC; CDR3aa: CASSQVRGPYEQYF
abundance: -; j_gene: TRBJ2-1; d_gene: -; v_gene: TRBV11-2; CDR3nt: TGTGCCAGCAGCCGGGACCACCAATCCAGTGAGCAGTTCTTC; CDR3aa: CASSRDHQSSEQFF
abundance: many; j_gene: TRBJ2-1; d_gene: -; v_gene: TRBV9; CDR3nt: TGTGCCAGCGGGTCTAGCGTCGGGGGACGGCAGTTCTTC; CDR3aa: CASGSSVGGRQFF
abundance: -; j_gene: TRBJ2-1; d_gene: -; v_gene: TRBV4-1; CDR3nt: TGCGCCAGCAGCCTTTTGGACAGTTACAATGAGCAGTTCTTC; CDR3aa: CASSLLDSYNEQFF
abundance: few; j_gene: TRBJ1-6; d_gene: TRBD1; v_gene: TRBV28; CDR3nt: TGTGCCACGCTGAGGCGGGCAGGGGGCGAAGGGAATTCACCCCTCCACTTT; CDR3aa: CATLRRAGGEGNSPLHF
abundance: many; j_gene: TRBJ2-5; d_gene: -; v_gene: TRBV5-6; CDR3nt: TGTGCCAGCAGCTGGGGGGAGACCCAGTACTTC; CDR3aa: CASSWGETQYF
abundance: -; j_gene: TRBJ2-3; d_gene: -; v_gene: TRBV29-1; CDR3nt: TGCAGCGTTGCCCAGGAGGGGGGGGGTACAGATACGCAGTATTTT; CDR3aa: CSVAQEGGGTDTQYF
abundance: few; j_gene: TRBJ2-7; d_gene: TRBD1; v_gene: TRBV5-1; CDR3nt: TGCGCCAGCAGCTTGGACAGGGGGCAAGGTGAGCAGTACTTC; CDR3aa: CASSLDRGQGEQYF
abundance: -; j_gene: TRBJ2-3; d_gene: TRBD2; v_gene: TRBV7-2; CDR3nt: TGTGCCAGCAGTATCAAGGCGGGAGGATTGAAAACAGATACGCAGTATTTT; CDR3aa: CASSIKAGGLKTDTQYF
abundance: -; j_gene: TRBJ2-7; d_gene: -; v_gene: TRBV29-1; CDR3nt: TGCAGCGTTTTAATAGACACAGCAGGGAACGAGCAGTACTTC; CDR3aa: CSVLIDTAGNEQYF
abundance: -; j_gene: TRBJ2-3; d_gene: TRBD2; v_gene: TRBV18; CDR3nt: TGTGCCAGCTCACCACCGGCGGGAGTGCCAGATACGCAGTATTTT; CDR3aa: CASSPPAGVPDTQYF
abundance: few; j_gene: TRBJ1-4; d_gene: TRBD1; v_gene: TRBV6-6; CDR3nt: TGTGCCAGCAGTTACGACAGGGGGAAAGTAAAACTGTTTTTT; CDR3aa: CASSYDRGKVKLFF
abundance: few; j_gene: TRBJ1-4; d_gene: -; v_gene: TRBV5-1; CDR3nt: -; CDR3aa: CACSAGQPNEKLFF
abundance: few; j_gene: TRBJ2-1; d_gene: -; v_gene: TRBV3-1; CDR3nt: TGTGCCAGCAGCGTCCGAAATGCCAATGAGCAGTTCTTC; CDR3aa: CASSVRNANEQFF
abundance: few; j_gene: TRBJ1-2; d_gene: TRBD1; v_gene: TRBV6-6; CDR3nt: TGTGCCAGCAGGGGACAGGGATCCTATGGCTACACCTTC; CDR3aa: CASRGQGSYGYTF
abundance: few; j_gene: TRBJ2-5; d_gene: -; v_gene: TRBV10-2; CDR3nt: TGCGCCAGCAGTGAGTGGGGGCTGGAGACCCAGTACTTC; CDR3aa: CASSEWGLETQYF
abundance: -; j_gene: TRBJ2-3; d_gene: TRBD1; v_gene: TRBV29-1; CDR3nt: TGCAGCGTTGATACCTCTGGACAGGGGATTAGCACAGATACGCAGTATTTT; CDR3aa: CSVDTSGQGISTDTQYF
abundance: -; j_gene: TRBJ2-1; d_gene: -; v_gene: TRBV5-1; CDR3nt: TGCGCCAGCAGCTTGGGAGTGGTCATTGACAATGAGCAGTTCTTC; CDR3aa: CASSLGVVIDNEQFF
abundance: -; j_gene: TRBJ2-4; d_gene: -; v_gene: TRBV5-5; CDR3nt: TGCGCCAGCAGCCGCCCAGAAGGGGCCAAAAACATTCAGTACTTC; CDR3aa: CASSRPEGAKNIQYF
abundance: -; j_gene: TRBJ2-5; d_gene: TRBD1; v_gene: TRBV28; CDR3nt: TGTGCCAGCAGTTTTCGCAAGGGCAGGGGGAAAGAGACCCAGTACTTC; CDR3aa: CASSFRKGRGKETQYF
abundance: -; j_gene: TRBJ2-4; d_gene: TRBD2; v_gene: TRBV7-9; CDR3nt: TGTGCCAGCAGCTTAAATAGAGGAACCGGCGGGAGCGACAAAAACATTCAGTACTTC; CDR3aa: CASSLNRGTGGSDKNIQYF
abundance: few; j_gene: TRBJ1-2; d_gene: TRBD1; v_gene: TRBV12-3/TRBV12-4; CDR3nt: TGTGCCAGCACCCTTGACAGGGGCACCAACTATGGCTACACCTTC; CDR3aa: CASTLDRGTNYGYTF
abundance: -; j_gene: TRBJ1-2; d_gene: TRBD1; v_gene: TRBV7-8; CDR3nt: TGTGCCGGCAGCCCCCGACCAGGGGGGTCGGCCTCTGGCTACACCTTC; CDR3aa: CAGSPRPGGSASGYTF
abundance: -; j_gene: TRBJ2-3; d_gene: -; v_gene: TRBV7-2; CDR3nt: TGTGCCAGCAGCTCGCAACGATATATTATACAGGGAGATACGCAGTATTTT; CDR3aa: CASSSQRYIIQGDTQYF
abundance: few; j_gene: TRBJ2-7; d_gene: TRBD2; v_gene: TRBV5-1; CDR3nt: TGCGCCAGCAGGCCAACTAGCGTACAATCCTACGAGCAGTACTTC; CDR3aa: CASRPTSVQSYEQYF
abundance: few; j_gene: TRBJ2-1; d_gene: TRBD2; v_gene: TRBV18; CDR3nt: TGTGCCAGCTCACCCGCGGGAGCCCTTTACAATGAGCAGTTCTTC; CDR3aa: CASSPAGALYNEQFF
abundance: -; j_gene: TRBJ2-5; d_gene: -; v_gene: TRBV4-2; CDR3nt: TGTGCCAGCAGCCCCCAGTCCTCGGAGACCCAGTACTTC; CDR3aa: CASSPQSSETQYF
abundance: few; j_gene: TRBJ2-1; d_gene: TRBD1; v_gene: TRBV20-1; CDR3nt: TGCAGTTCGGTGGACAGGGGGCGACTGAACAATGAGCAGTTCTTC; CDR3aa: CSSVDRGRLNNEQFF
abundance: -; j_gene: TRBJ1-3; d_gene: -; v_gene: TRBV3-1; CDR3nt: TGTGCCAGCAGCCAACCAGGGCGGGCTGGAAACACCATATATTTT; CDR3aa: CASSQPGRAGNTIYF
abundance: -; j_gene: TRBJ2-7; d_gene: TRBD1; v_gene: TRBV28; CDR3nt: TGTGCCAGCAGAGACAGGGGGTCGGGCTACGAGCAGTACTTC; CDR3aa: CASRDRGSGYEQYF
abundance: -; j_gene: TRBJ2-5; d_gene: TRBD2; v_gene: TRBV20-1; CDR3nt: TGCAGTGCTAGAGTAGCGGGGGTGGAAGAGACCCAGTACTTC; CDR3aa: CSARVAGVEETQYF
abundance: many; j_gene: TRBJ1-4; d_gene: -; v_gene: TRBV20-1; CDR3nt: TGCAGTGCTAGTCTGGCAGGCGCGGGTGAAAAACTGTTTTTT; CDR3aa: CSASLAGAGEKLFF
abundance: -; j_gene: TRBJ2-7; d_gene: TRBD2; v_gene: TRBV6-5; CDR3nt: TGTGCCAGCAGTACGACTAGCGGAGGGTACGAGCAGTACTTC; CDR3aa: CASSTTSGGYEQYF
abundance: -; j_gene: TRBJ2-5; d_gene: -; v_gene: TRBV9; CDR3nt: TGTGCCAGCAGCGTAGCATTCCAAGAGACCCAGTACTTC; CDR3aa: CASSVAFQETQYF
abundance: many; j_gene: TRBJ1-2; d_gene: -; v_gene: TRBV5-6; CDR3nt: TGTGCCAGCAGCTTGGCCTATGGCTACACCTTC; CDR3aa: CASSLAYGYTF
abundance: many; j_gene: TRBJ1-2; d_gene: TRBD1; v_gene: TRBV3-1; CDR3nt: TGTGCCAGCAGCCAAGGGGGACAGGGCAACTATGGCTACACCTTC; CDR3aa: CASSQGGQGNYGYTF
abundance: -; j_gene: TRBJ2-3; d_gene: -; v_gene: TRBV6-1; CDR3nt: TGTGCCAGCAGAAGACGACAGGGAGGTCGTTGGGGAGTCAGCACAGATACGCAGTATTTT; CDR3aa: CASRRRQGGRWGVSTDTQYF
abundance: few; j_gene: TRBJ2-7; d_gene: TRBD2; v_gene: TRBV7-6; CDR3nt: TGTGCCAGCAGCTTAGTGGCTAGCGGGACCCCCTACGAGCAGTACTTC; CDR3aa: CASSLVASGTPYEQYF
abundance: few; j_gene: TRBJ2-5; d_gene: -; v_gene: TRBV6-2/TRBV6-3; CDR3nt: TGTGCCAGCAGTTACAATCGGCAAGAGACCCAGTACTTC; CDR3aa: CASSYNRQETQYF
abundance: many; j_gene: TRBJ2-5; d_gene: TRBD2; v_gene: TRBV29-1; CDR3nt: TGCAGCGTTGAAACTAGCGCGACCCAGTACTTC; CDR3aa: CSVETSATQYF
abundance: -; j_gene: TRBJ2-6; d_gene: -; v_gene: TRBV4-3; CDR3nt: TGCGCCAGCAGCGTTACCACAGGGTCTGGGGCCAACGTCCTGACTTTC; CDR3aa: CASSVTTGSGANVLTF
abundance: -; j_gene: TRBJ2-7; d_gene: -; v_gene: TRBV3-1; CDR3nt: TGTGCCAGCAGCCAAGTGGGGGCCCAAAACGAGCAGTACTTC; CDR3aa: CASSQVGAQNEQYF
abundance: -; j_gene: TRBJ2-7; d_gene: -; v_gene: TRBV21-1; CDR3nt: TGTGCCAGCAGCACAAGACCCCTCGAGCAGTACTTC; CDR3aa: CASSTRPLEQYF
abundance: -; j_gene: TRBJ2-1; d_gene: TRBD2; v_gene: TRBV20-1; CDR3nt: TGCAGTGCTATGATGCTAGCGGGATACAATGAGCAGTTCTTC; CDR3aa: CSAMMLAGYNEQFF
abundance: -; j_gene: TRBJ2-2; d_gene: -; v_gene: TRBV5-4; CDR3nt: TGTGCCAGCAGCAACGGACTTGATACCGGGGAGCTGTTTTTT; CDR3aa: CASSNGLDTGELFF
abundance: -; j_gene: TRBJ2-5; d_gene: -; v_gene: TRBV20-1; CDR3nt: TGCAGTGCTAGAGACGGAACTAGGGGGCAAGAGACCCAGTACTTC; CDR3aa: CSARDGTRGQETQYF
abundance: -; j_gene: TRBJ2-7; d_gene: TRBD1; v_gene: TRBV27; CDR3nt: TGTGCCAGCAGTTTATCGGGACAGGGGATCTCCTACGAGCAGTACTTC; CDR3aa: CASSLSGQGISYEQYF